This T cell receptor beta chain was found in a study of T cells in Graves' hyperthyroidism and ophthalmopathy. Study-wide points: A model using 13 V-J features told ophthalmopathy apart from stable hyperthyroidism. Expanded thyroid clonotypes (above 0.001) were mostly also found in blood.

The CDR3 contains 15 residues. CDR1 is SGHVS and CDR2 is FQNEAQ in the germline V gene. V shed 5 bases and J 6 bases; nucleotides not matched to a gene: 7. Patients aged 18 to 65 with hyperthyroidism were newly diagnosed, with duration under 2 months. PBMCs were collected from a 10 ml volume of fresh peripheral blood. RNA transcripts yielded amplified TCR beta CDR3 regions. The TCR CDR3 was amplified in a first-round RT-PCR using the HTBI primer set. MiXCR, run by TCRdb on the multiplex PCR reads, gives a single entry per CDR3 protein. The sample includes 700,000 or so distinct CDR3 sequences, roughly 17% seen only once; the top ten take under 10%. This clonotype occurred many times. The antigen is not known.

Sequencing was done on a sample of blood. The sequence was collected from a young man with Graves' hyperthyroidism. The chain links TRBV7-8 to TRBJ2-1, with 10 positions matching TRBD2. This CDR3 reads CASSPLLAGANEQFF. CDR3 nucleotides: TGTGCCAGCAGCCCCCTCCTAGCGGGAGCCAATGAGCAGTTCTTC.